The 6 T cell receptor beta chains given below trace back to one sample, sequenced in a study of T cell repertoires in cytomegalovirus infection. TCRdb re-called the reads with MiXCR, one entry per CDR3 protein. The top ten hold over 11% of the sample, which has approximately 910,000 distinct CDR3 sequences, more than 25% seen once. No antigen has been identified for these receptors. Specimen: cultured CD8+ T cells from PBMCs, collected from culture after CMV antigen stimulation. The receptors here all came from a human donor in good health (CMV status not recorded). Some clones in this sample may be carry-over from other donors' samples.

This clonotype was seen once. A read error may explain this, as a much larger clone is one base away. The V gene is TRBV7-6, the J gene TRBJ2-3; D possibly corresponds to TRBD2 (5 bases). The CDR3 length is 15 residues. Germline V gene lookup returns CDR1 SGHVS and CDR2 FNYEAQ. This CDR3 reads CSSSFEGQSTDTQYF. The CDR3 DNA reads TGTTCCAGCAGCTTCGAGGGTCAGAGCACAGATACGCAGTATTTT.

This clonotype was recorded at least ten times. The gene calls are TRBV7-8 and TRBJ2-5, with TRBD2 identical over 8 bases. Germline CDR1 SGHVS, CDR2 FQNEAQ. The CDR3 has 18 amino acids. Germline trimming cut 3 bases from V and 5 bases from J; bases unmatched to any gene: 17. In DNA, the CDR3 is TGTGCCAGCAGCTTCAGGAAGCGGGGGACCGCCTCCGGGGAGACCCAGTACTTC. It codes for CASSFRKRGTASGETQYF.

CDR3 in amino acids: CASITPWTGYTGELFF. CDR3 DNA: TGTGCCAGCATCACCCCCTGGACAGGGTACACCGGGGAGCTGTTTTTT. The chain has TRBV6-2 or TRBV6-3 and TRBJ2-2; 8 nucleotides match TRBD1. V dropped 7 bases and J dropped 3; count of bases not matched to a gene: 10. The germline gives CDR1 MNHEY, CDR2 SVGEGT. CDR3 length: 16 residues.

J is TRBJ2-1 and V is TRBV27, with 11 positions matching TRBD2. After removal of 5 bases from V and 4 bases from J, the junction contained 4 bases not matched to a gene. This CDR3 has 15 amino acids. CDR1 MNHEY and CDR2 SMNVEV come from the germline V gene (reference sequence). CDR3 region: CASSHLAGGYNEQFF. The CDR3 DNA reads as TGTGCCAGCAGTCATCTAGCGGGGGGTTACAATGAGCAGTTCTTC.

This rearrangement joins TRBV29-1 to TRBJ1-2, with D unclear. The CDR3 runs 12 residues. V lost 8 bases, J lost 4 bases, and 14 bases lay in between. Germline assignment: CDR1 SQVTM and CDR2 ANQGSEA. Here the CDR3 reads CSSGAERYGYTF. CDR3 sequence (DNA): TGCAGCTCTGGTGCAGAACGCTATGGCTACACCTTC.

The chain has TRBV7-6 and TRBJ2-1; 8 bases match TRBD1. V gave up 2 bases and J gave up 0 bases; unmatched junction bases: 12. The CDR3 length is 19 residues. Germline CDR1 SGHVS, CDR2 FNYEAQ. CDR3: CASSLRDRRGKISYNEQFF. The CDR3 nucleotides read TGTGCCAGCAGCTTAAGGGACAGGAGGGGAAAAATCTCCTACAATGAGCAGTTCTTC.